This record concerns one TCR beta chain sequence. Its antigen is unknown. These data are taken from a study of CD8+ T cells in alopecia areata. Specified treatment: oral pan-JAK inhibitor, 5-10 mg twice daily. The investigators collected lesional scalp punch biopsies and peripheral blood from alopecia areata patients. Extraction and reverse transcription of RNA yielded cDNA as the sequencing template. Method: immunoSEQ multiplex PCR; TCRdb's copy keeps in-frame clones and lacks some. Altogether approximately 130,000 clones are present, around 63% being singletons, with the ten largest covering around 6%. With 4 bases clipped from V and 6 bases from J, the junction kept 5 bases outside the gene matches. Germline assignment: CDR1 SQVTM and CDR2 ANQGSEA. This CDR3 has 13 residues. Findings of the study overall: Scalp sample data also include resident alphabeta T cells from normal skin.

Material: CD4+ T cells sorted from blood, obtained at week 4, from a patient treated with tofacitinib. The chain carries TRBV29-1 and TRBJ2-1; 8 bases match TRBD1. This sequence was found in a human donor with alopecia areata. CDR3 bases: TGCAGCGTTGGAGGACAGGGCAGCAATGAGCAGTTCTTC. Encoded protein: CSVGGQGSNEQFF.